Below, 2 T cell receptor beta chains from the same sample are listed, as sequenced in a study of T cell responses to AZD1222 COVID-19 vaccine. Data came from immunoSEQ multiplex PCR; TCRdb stores just in-frame clones and leaves some out. This sample has fewer than 200,000 clones, with 90% found just once. The sample in question was peripheral blood, obtained on day 0 of AZD1222 vaccination. These receptors were collected from an adult in good health.

This clone was seen only once. The chain has TRBV27 and TRBJ2-5; a possible D gene is TRBD2 (6 bases). CDR1 MNHEY and CDR2 SMNVEV come from the germline V gene (reference sequence). V was clipped by 4 bases and J by 5 bases, with 26 bases between them. The CDR3 spans 18 residues. CDR3 bases: TGTGCCAGCAGTTCTCCTGCACCAGGAGGGGAAGTTTATGAGACCCAGTACTTC. Translation gives CASSSPAPGGEVYETQYF.

The chain has TRBV7-2 and TRBJ2-1, with D uncertain. CDR3 size: 11 residues. CDR1 and CDR2 (germline): SGHTA, FQGNSA. The V end lost 6 bases, the J end lost 9 bases, and 9 bases lay between the germline ends. The CDR3 DNA reads TGTGCCAGCAGTTTATTCGGTGAGCAGTTCTTC. Translated, it gives CASSLFGEQFF.